Below, 8 T cell receptor beta chains from the same sample are listed, as sequenced in a study of radiotherapy plus CTLA-4 blockade in lung cancer. Sequencing was performed with immunoSEQ multiplex PCR; in TCRdb, only in-frame clones are kept and a portion is missing. The sample shows tens of thousands of clones, more than 70% of them seen only once. Material: peripheral blood, obtained from a patient treated with radiotherapy plus ipilimumab. These receptor sequences come from a human donor with non-small cell lung cancer whose response to radiotherapy plus ipilimumab could not be evaluated.

V gene TRBV6-1 combines with J gene TRBJ1-2, with D tentatively TRBD1 (5 bases). In germline, CDR1 is MNHNS, CDR2 SASEGT. This CDR3 has 13 amino acids. V was cut by 8 bases and J by 8 bases, with 18 bases left in between. Here the CDR3 DNA reads TGTGCCAGCGTAGAACAGGTGGTTAGCGGCTACACCTTC. Its protein is CASVEQVVSGYTF.

This rearrangement joins TRBV5-1 to TRBJ2-5, with no clear D. V gave up 1 base and J gave up 5 bases, with 3 bases separating them. Per germline, CDR1 SGHRS and CDR2 YFSETQ. The CDR3 spans 11 residues. In DNA, the CDR3 is TGCGCCAGCAGCTTGTCGGAGACCCAGTACTTC. It yields the protein CASSLSETQYF.

The gene calls are TRBV7-2 and TRBJ2-1, with 7 bases matching TRBD2. From germline, CDR1 is SGHTA and CDR2 FQGNSA. V trimming: 0 bases; J trimming: 0 bases; junction bases outside the gene matches: 2. CDR3 size: 16 residues. CDR3 sequence reads: CASSLAQRGSYNEQFF. The CDR3 region has the DNA TGTGCCAGCAGCTTAGCTCAGCGGGGCTCCTACAATGAGCAGTTCTTC.

The rearrangement joins TRBV7-2 to TRBJ2-5, with D hard to call. The DNA end is a closer match to TRBJ2-7, so the J assignment may be wrong. The germline V gene encodes CDR1 SGHTA and CDR2 FQGNSA. This CDR3 has 14 amino acids. Written as DNA, the CDR3 is TGTGCCAGCAGCTCGAACTACGGTGGGTACGAGCAGTACTTC. Translation gives CASSSNYGGYEQYF.

The chain couples TRBV7-2 to TRBJ2-5; D unclear. The CDR3 extends over 15 amino acids. Germline V gene data show CDR1 as SGHTA and CDR2 as FQGNSA. V was clipped by 3 bases and J by 2 bases, with 13 bases between them. The CDR3: CASSLSLSRQETQYF. In DNA form, the CDR3 reads TGTGCCAGCAGCTTGAGTTTAAGCCGGCAAGAGACCCAGTACTTC.

The chain uses TRBV7-2 and TRBJ2-7, with TRBD2 identical over 8 bases. This CDR3 contains 17 residues. The germline V gene encodes CDR1 SGHTA and CDR2 FQGNSA. J lost 2 bases, V lost 1 base, and 10 bases had no gene match. In DNA form, the CDR3 reads TGTGCCAGCAGCTTAGAGGGACGGGAGGGCCCCCCCTACGAGCAGTACTTC. Its protein product is CASSLEGREGPPYEQYF.

The genes are TRBV27 and TRBJ2-7, with 10 nucleotides matching TRBD2. V lost 5 bases and J lost 3; bases outside the gene matches: 4. Germline CDR1 and CDR2: MNHEY and SMNVEV (reference sequence). The CDR3 spans 14 residues. Written as DNA, the CDR3 is TGTGCCAGCAGTAGCGGGAGGGCTGTCTACGAGCAGTACTTC. Amino acids: CASSSGRAVYEQYF.

The rearrangement uses TRBV7-6 and TRBJ2-5; 7 bases line up with TRBD2. V was pared by 6 bases and J by 7 bases, with 5 bases of the junction left unmatched. This CDR3 has 12 amino acids. Germline lookup yields CDR1 SGHVS and CDR2 FNYEAQ. CDR3 region: CASRGTGGTQYF. The CDR3 DNA sequence: TGTGCCAGCAGGGGTACGGGGGGGACCCAGTACTTC.